This is a list of T cell receptor beta chains from one sample in a study of STAT3 mutations in large granular lymphocyte leukemia. Using immunoSEQ multiplex PCR, the repertoire was profiled, and TCRdb retains in-frame clones only, with some absent. The table has approximately 42,000 clones, about 81% seen once. The source material was PBMCs. These receptors all stem from a human donor with T large granular lymphocyte leukemia. Some clones in this sample may be carry-over from other donors' samples. CDR3s include the opening cysteine and the closing phenylalanine or tryptophan. Each record gives: V gene, J gene, D gene, clone size, CDR3 DNA, CDR3 protein. D genes are given only for firm matches. Expanded clones get a size class; other rows say once, few or many, or leave the size out.

V gene: TRBV6-1
J gene: TRBJ1-1
D gene: NA
clone size: NA
CDR3 DNA: TGTGCCAGCAGTGAATCCAGGGGCGGTTGGGCTGAAGCTTTCTTT
CDR3 protein: CASSESRGGWAEAFF

V gene: TRBV4-2
J gene: TRBJ2-3
D gene: TRBD2
clone size: few
CDR3 DNA: TGTGCCAGCAGCCAGGGCACTAGCGGGGGCCTAAGCACAGATACGCAGTATTTT
CDR3 protein: CASSQGTSGGLSTDTQYF

V gene: TRBV16
J gene: TRBJ1-5
D gene: NA
clone size: NA
CDR3 DNA: TGTGCCAGCAGCCCCGGGGAATGGAGGAATCAGCCCCAGCATTTT
CDR3 protein: CASSPGEWRNQPQHF

V gene: TRBV9
J gene: TRBJ2-2
D gene: NA
clone size: NA
CDR3 DNA: TGTGCCAGCGCGGGCGGCTCGGGGAGCCCTGCGAACACCGGGGAGCTGTTTTTT
CDR3 protein: CASAGGSGSPANTGELFF

V gene: TRBV4-1
J gene: TRBJ2-7
D gene: NA
clone size: NA
CDR3 DNA: TGCGCCAGCAGCTTAGGGACGGGGACCTACGAGCAGTACTTC
CDR3 protein: CASSLGTGTYEQYF

V gene: TRBV29-1
J gene: TRBJ2-7
D gene: NA
clone size: NA
CDR3 DNA: TGCAGCGTTCCCGGGGACTACGAGCAGTACTTC
CDR3 protein: CSVPGDYEQYF

V gene: TRBV5-1
J gene: TRBJ2-3
D gene: NA
clone size: NA
CDR3 DNA: TGCGCCAGCAGCCAGGACGGGAAGCAGTATTTT
CDR3 protein: CASSQDGKQYF

V gene: TRBV7-2
J gene: TRBJ2-7
D gene: NA
clone size: NA
CDR3 DNA: TGTGCCAGCAGCTTAGGGCTCCTGAGAGTTGGGTACGAGCAGTACTTC
CDR3 protein: CASSLGLLRVGYEQYF

V gene: TRBV15
J gene: TRBJ1-2
D gene: NA
clone size: once
CDR3 DNA: TGTGCCACCAGCAGAGATCTTAGACAGACCAGTGGCTACACCTTC
CDR3 protein: CATSRDLRQTSGYTF

V gene: TRBV7-2
J gene: TRBJ1-5
D gene: NA
clone size: NA
CDR3 DNA: TGTGCCAGCAGCCCGGACCTCCGCCAGCCCCAGCATTTT
CDR3 protein: CASSPDLRQPQHF

V gene: TRBV7-2
J gene: TRBJ1-1
D gene: TRBD1
clone size: NA
CDR3 DNA: TGTGCCAGCGCAGGGGGACAGGTGCTTAACACTGAAGCTTTCTTT
CDR3 protein: CASAGGQVLNTEAFF

V gene: TRBV6-5
J gene: TRBJ1-2
D gene: TRBD1
clone size: NA
CDR3 DNA: TGTGCCAGCAGCCCGGGGACAGGGTCTGACTATGGCTACACCTTC
CDR3 protein: CASSPGTGSDYGYTF

V gene: TRBV13
J gene: TRBJ1-6
D gene: NA
clone size: few
CDR3 DNA: TGTGCCAGCAGCTTAATGGGCTACGCAGGCTCACCCCTCCACTTT
CDR3 protein: CASSLMGYAGSPLHF

V gene: TRBV5-4
J gene: TRBJ1-1
D gene: NA
clone size: NA
CDR3 DNA: TGTGCCAGCAGCCCCCGGGCCTCGAACACTGAAGCTTTCTTT
CDR3 protein: CASSPRASNTEAFF

V gene: TRBV25-1
J gene: TRBJ2-1
D gene: NA
clone size: medium-sized
CDR3 DNA: TGTGCCAGCAGTGCCGGGTACAATGAGCAGTTCTTC
CDR3 protein: CASSAGYNEQFF

V gene: TRBV4-1
J gene: TRBJ1-4
D gene: NA
clone size: NA
CDR3 DNA: TGCGCCAGCAGCCAAGATCCCCCACAGTGGACTAATGAAAAACTGTTTTTT
CDR3 protein: CASSQDPPQWTNEKLFF

V gene: TRBV28
J gene: TRBJ1-2
D gene: TRBD1
clone size: NA
CDR3 DNA: TGTGCCAGCAGCCCGGGACAGGACTATGGCTACACCTTC
CDR3 protein: CASSPGQDYGYTF

V gene: TRBV28
J gene: TRBJ1-2
D gene: NA
clone size: NA
CDR3 DNA: TGTGCCAGCAGCCTGACCGGGGGTGGCTATGGCTACACCTTC
CDR3 protein: CASSLTGGGYGYTF

V gene: TRBV5-1
J gene: TRBJ1-1
D gene: NA
clone size: NA
CDR3 DNA: TGCGCCAGCAGCTTGGAGGGCAACATGAACACTGAAGCTTTCTTT
CDR3 protein: CASSLEGNMNTEAFF

V gene: TRBV5-4
J gene: TRBJ1-1
D gene: TRBD1
clone size: once
CDR3 DNA: TGTGCCAGCAGCTTGGGACAGGGGGATGAAGCTTTCTTT
CDR3 protein: CASSLGQGDEAFF

V gene: TRBV4-1
J gene: TRBJ1-5
D gene: NA
clone size: NA
CDR3 DNA: TGCGCCAGCAGCCAAGAGGCCGGGCCCCAGCATTTT
CDR3 protein: CASSQEAGPQHF

V gene: TRBV28
J gene: TRBJ2-5
D gene: TRBD2
clone size: once
CDR3 DNA: TGTGCCAGCAGTTTAGAGCTAGCGGGGGGCCGGGAGACCCAGTACTTC
CDR3 protein: CASSLELAGGRETQYF

V gene: TRBV6-5
J gene: TRBJ1-4
D gene: NA
clone size: NA
CDR3 DNA: TGTGCCAGCAGCCCATCTGGGGGAAGGGGTGAAAAACTGTTTTTT
CDR3 protein: CASSPSGGRGEKLFF

V gene: TRBV19
J gene: TRBJ1-1
D gene: TRBD1
clone size: once
CDR3 DNA: TGTGCCAGTAGTCCCAGGGGGTTCATGAACACTGAAGCTTTCTTT
CDR3 protein: CASSPRGFMNTEAFF

V gene: TRBV6-5
J gene: TRBJ2-7
D gene: NA
clone size: NA
CDR3 DNA: TGTGCCAGCAGTTGGGGGGACGGTTACGAGCAGTACTTC
CDR3 protein: CASSWGDGYEQYF

V gene: TRBV7-2
J gene: TRBJ1-4
D gene: TRBD1
clone size: NA
CDR3 DNA: TGTGCCAGCAGCACCGGACAGGGACATGAAAAACTGTTTTTT
CDR3 protein: CASSTGQGHEKLFF

V gene: TRBV5-1
J gene: TRBJ2-2
D gene: NA
clone size: NA
CDR3 DNA: TGCGCCAGCAGCCGAGGACAGACGAACACCGGGGAGCTGTTTTTT
CDR3 protein: CASSRGQTNTGELFF

V gene: TRBV30
J gene: TRBJ1-3
D gene: NA
clone size: NA
CDR3 DNA: TGTGCCTGGGGACAGTCCCTCTCTGGAAACACCATATATTTT
CDR3 protein: CAWGQSLSGNTIYF

V gene: TRBV7-9
J gene: TRBJ1-2
D gene: TRBD1
clone size: NA
CDR3 DNA: TGTGCCAGCAGTCGGGACAGCCTCTATGGCTACACCTTC
CDR3 protein: CASSRDSLYGYTF

V gene: TRBV5-4
J gene: TRBJ1-6
D gene: TRBD1
clone size: NA
CDR3 DNA: TGTGCCAGCAGCCCGGGACAGTCGAATTCACCCCTCCACTTT
CDR3 protein: CASSPGQSNSPLHF

V gene: TRBV5-1
J gene: TRBJ2-1
D gene: NA
clone size: once
CDR3 DNA: TGCGCCAGCAGCCTAGGACAGTTGAATGAGCAGTTCTTC
CDR3 protein: CASSLGQLNEQFF

V gene: TRBV29-1
J gene: TRBJ2-1
D gene: NA
clone size: NA
CDR3 DNA: TGCAGCGCTAAGACAGGGACGGGACTTTACAATGAGCAGTTCTTC
CDR3 protein: CSAKTGTGLYNEQFF

V gene: TRBV10-3
J gene: TRBJ1-1
D gene: NA
clone size: NA
CDR3 DNA: TGTGCCATGGCCCAGGGGCAAATGAACACTGAAGCTTTCTTT
CDR3 protein: CAMAQGQMNTEAFF

V gene: TRBV4-3
J gene: TRBJ2-1
D gene: NA
clone size: NA
CDR3 DNA: TGCGCCAGCAGCCAAAGGAGAGGGCGACGAAATGAGCAGTTCTTC
CDR3 protein: CASSQRRGRRNEQFF

V gene: TRBV14
J gene: TRBJ2-5
D gene: NA
clone size: NA
CDR3 DNA: TGTGCCAGCAGCCAAGATGGTTGGGTGGCAAACAACTTCTGGGGTCAAGAGACCCAGTACTTC
CDR3 protein: CASSQDGWVANNFWGQETQYF

V gene: TRBV6-1
J gene: TRBJ1-5
D gene: TRBD1
clone size: few
CDR3 DNA: TGTGCCAGTAGAAGAGGGGGACAGGGAAGTCAGCCCCAGCATTTT
CDR3 protein: CASRRGGQGSQPQHF

V gene: TRBV28
J gene: TRBJ1-5
D gene: NA
clone size: few
CDR3 DNA: TGTGCCAGCAGTGGAGAGAAAGCAGAGCCCCAGCATTTT
CDR3 protein: CASSGEKAEPQHF

V gene: TRBV11-3
J gene: TRBJ2-1
D gene: NA
clone size: few
CDR3 DNA: TGTGCCAGCAGCTTTCGAGGAAACTACAATGAGCAGTTCTTC
CDR3 protein: CASSFRGNYNEQFF

V gene: TRBV11-3
J gene: TRBJ2-3
D gene: TRBD1
clone size: NA
CDR3 DNA: TGTGCCAGCAGCCTGACAGGGCTGGGTGGCACAGATACGCAGTATTTT
CDR3 protein: CASSLTGLGGTDTQYF

V gene: TRBV6-1
J gene: TRBJ2-6
D gene: NA
clone size: NA
CDR3 DNA: TGTGCCAGCCAAAGACAGAGCTCTGGGGCCAACGTCCTGACTTTC
CDR3 protein: CASQRQSSGANVLTF

V gene: TRBV4-2
J gene: TRBJ1-2
D gene: TRBD1
clone size: NA
CDR3 DNA: TGTGCCAGCAGCCAACGGACAGGGGGCTATGGCTACACCTTC
CDR3 protein: CASSQRTGGYGYTF

V gene: TRBV5-8
J gene: TRBJ2-2
D gene: NA
clone size: NA
CDR3 DNA: TGTGCCAGCAGCTTGGAAGGCGGGTACATCGGGGAGCTGTTTTTT
CDR3 protein: CASSLEGGYIGELFF

V gene: TRBV7-9
J gene: TRBJ2-7
D gene: NA
clone size: NA
CDR3 DNA: TGTGCCAGCAGCTTAGGCAGCTACGAGCAGTACTTC
CDR3 protein: CASSLGSYEQYF

V gene: TRBV7-9
J gene: TRBJ2-6
D gene: NA
clone size: NA
CDR3 DNA: TGTGCCAGCAGCTTAGGGTCCGGGCCTGGGGCCAACGTCCTGACTTTC
CDR3 protein: CASSLGSGPGANVLTF

V gene: TRBV25-1
J gene: TRBJ2-3
D gene: NA
clone size: NA
CDR3 DNA: TGTGCCAGCAGTGCAAGGGCTTCTACCACAGATACGCAGTATTTT
CDR3 protein: CASSARASTTDTQYF

V gene: TRBV30
J gene: TRBJ2-5
D gene: NA
clone size: NA
CDR3 DNA: TGTGCCTGGAGTCGAGGATCGAAGCAAGAGACCCAGTACTTC
CDR3 protein: CAWSRGSKQETQYF

V gene: TRBV7-2
J gene: TRBJ2-7
D gene: TRBD1
clone size: NA
CDR3 DNA: TGTGCCAGCAGCTTCGGGACAGGCTCCTACGAGCAGTACTTC
CDR3 protein: CASSFGTGSYEQYF

V gene: TRBV27
J gene: TRBJ1-4
D gene: NA
clone size: NA
CDR3 DNA: TGTGCCAGCCGACTAGCCGGGACCGATAATGAAAAACTGTTTTTT
CDR3 protein: CASRLAGTDNEKLFF

V gene: TRBV6-5
J gene: TRBJ1-1
D gene: NA
clone size: NA
CDR3 DNA: TGTGCCAGCAGTTACTCGAAGGGCCTGAACACTGAAGCTTTCTTT
CDR3 protein: CASSYSKGLNTEAFF

V gene: TRBV10-3
J gene: TRBJ2-1
D gene: NA
clone size: NA
CDR3 DNA: TGTGCCATCAGTCCCATCCACCAGGGAATAAAGGACAATGAGCAGTTCTTC
CDR3 protein: CAISPIHQGIKDNEQFF

V gene: TRBV9
J gene: TRBJ1-4
D gene: NA
clone size: NA
CDR3 DNA: TGTGCCAGCAGCCCGGGGGGGCTGGCTGATGAAAAACTGTTTTTT
CDR3 protein: CASSPGGLADEKLFF

V gene: TRBV27
J gene: TRBJ1-1
D gene: NA
clone size: few
CDR3 DNA: TGTGCCAGCGCTGGGGCAGGGCCTAACACTGAAGCTTTCTTT
CDR3 protein: CASAGAGPNTEAFF

V gene: TRBV6-5
J gene: TRBJ2-6
D gene: TRBD2
clone size: NA
CDR3 DNA: TGTGCCAGCAGTTGGGCGGGGGCTGGGGCCAACGTCCTGACTTTC
CDR3 protein: CASSWAGAGANVLTF

V gene: TRBV4-1
J gene: TRBJ1-1
D gene: NA
clone size: NA
CDR3 DNA: TGCGCCAGCAGCCAAGATCGGTTCATGAACACTGAAGCTTTCTTT
CDR3 protein: CASSQDRFMNTEAFF

V gene: TRBV14
J gene: TRBJ2-1
D gene: NA
clone size: NA
CDR3 DNA: TGTGCCAACAACTATGAGCAGTTCTTC
CDR3 protein: CANNYEQFF

V gene: TRBV4-1
J gene: TRBJ2-7
D gene: NA
clone size: NA
CDR3 DNA: TGCGCCAGCAGCCAAGAGGGCAGGGGATACGAGCAGTACTTC
CDR3 protein: CASSQEGRGYEQYF

V gene: TRBV5-6
J gene: TRBJ1-4
D gene: NA
clone size: once
CDR3 DNA: TGTGCCAGCAGCTTGCGCTCGCCAGGGCCTAATGAAAAACTGTTTTTT
CDR3 protein: CASSLRSPGPNEKLFF

V gene: TRBV11-3
J gene: TRBJ2-2
D gene: NA
clone size: NA
CDR3 DNA: TGTGCCAGCAGCTTAGATGGCACCGGGGAGCTGTTTTTT
CDR3 protein: CASSLDGTGELFF

V gene: TRBV18
J gene: TRBJ1-4
D gene: TRBD1
clone size: once
CDR3 DNA: TGTGCCAGCTCACCACCGGCGACAGGGGATGAAAAACTGTTTTTT
CDR3 protein: CASSPPATGDEKLFF

V gene: TRBV5-1
J gene: TRBJ1-2
D gene: TRBD1
clone size: NA
CDR3 DNA: TGCGCCAGCAGCTGGACAGGGGAGGGCTACGGCTACACCTTC
CDR3 protein: CASSWTGEGYGYTF